These T cell receptor beta chains were read from a single sample in a study of cytomegalovirus exposure and HLA in healthy donors. TCRdb's copy holds only in-frame clones and misses some; the assay was immunoSEQ multiplex PCR. Found here are 100,000 to 150,000 clones, 60% to 80% of them singletons; the top ten hold approximately 7%. What was sequenced was PBMCs. Receptors originate from a male donor in good health and CMV-seronegative. Both conserved end residues are part of each CDR3. Fields, in order: D gene, clone size, V gene, J gene, CDR3 DNA, CDR3 protein. The D gene is left open where the match is weak. Size is omitted from some rows. Given values are once, few, many or a class for expanded clones.

D gene: TRBD2; clone size: NA; V gene: TRBV27; J gene: TRBJ2-7; CDR3 DNA: TGTGCCAGCGGGACTAGCGGGGCTTACGAGCAGTACTTC; CDR3 protein: CASGTSGAYEQYF
D gene: TRBD2; clone size: few; V gene: TRBV30; J gene: TRBJ2-1; CDR3 DNA: TGTGCCTGGAGTCCCGCGGGGGGGAGATTTCATGAGCAGTTCTTC; CDR3 protein: CAWSPAGGRFHEQFF
D gene: TRBD1; clone size: NA; V gene: TRBV19; J gene: TRBJ1-5; CDR3 DNA: TGTGCCAGTAGTAAGGGGACAGGGATAAATCAGCCCCAGCATTTT; CDR3 protein: CASSKGTGINQPQHF
D gene: NA; clone size: NA; V gene: TRBV9; J gene: TRBJ1-1; CDR3 DNA: TGTGCCAGCAGCGCAGAAGACAGGAGGGCTTTCTTT; CDR3 protein: CASSAEDRRAFF
D gene: TRBD2; clone size: NA; V gene: TRBV5-4; J gene: TRBJ2-3; CDR3 DNA: TGTGCCAGCAGCACCCGGGGGGGAACAGATACGCAGTATTTT; CDR3 protein: CASSTRGGTDTQYF
D gene: NA; clone size: NA; V gene: TRBV5-8; J gene: TRBJ1-2; CDR3 DNA: TGTGCCAGCAGCCCGACATTGTCCCTCTATGGCTACACCTTC; CDR3 protein: CASSPTLSLYGYTF
D gene: NA; clone size: NA; V gene: TRBV5-1; J gene: TRBJ2-5; CDR3 DNA: TGCGCCAGCAGCTTGTCCGGGAGCCAAGAGACCCAGTACTTC; CDR3 protein: CASSLSGSQETQYF
D gene: NA; clone size: NA; V gene: TRBV7-8; J gene: TRBJ2-7; CDR3 DNA: TGTGCCAGCACCATTAGTCCAGGATTGAACTACGAGCAGTACTTC; CDR3 protein: CASTISPGLNYEQYF
D gene: NA; clone size: NA; V gene: TRBV30; J gene: TRBJ2-6; CDR3 DNA: TGTGCCTGGGGACAGACTGGGGCCAACGTCCTGACTTTC; CDR3 protein: CAWGQTGANVLTF
D gene: NA; clone size: NA; V gene: TRBV7-2; J gene: TRBJ2-5; CDR3 DNA: TGTGCCAGCAGCTTAGTTTCAGGGGGGTGGGAGACCCAGTACTTC; CDR3 protein: CASSLVSGGWETQYF
D gene: TRBD2; clone size: NA; V gene: TRBV5-6; J gene: TRBJ2-4; CDR3 DNA: TGTGCCAGCAGCTTGGGCGGGAGTCGGAACATTCAGTACTTC; CDR3 protein: CASSLGGSRNIQYF
D gene: NA; clone size: NA; V gene: TRBV30; J gene: TRBJ2-7; CDR3 DNA: TGTGCCTGGAGTTCTAATGCCAAGGTCGGGTACGAGCAGTACTTC; CDR3 protein: CAWSSNAKVGYEQYF
D gene: NA; clone size: NA; V gene: TRBV2; J gene: TRBJ2-5; CDR3 DNA: TGTGCCAGCAGCGGGTCGGCAGTCGCAGAGACCCAGTACTTC; CDR3 protein: CASSGSAVAETQYF
D gene: NA; clone size: NA; V gene: TRBV28; J gene: TRBJ2-7; CDR3 DNA: TGTGCCAGCACCTACGACAGGCTACCTGGCTACGAGCAGTACTTC; CDR3 protein: CASTYDRLPGYEQYF
D gene: TRBD1; clone size: NA; V gene: TRBV19; J gene: TRBJ1-5; CDR3 DNA: TGTGCCAGTAGTAGGATGGACAGGGAGCCTCGGTCCCAGCATTTT; CDR3 protein: CASSRMDREPRSQHF
D gene: TRBD1; clone size: NA; V gene: TRBV9; J gene: TRBJ2-6; CDR3 DNA: TGTGCCAGCAGCAACCGGGACAGCAGCTCTGGGGCCAACGTCCTGACTTTC; CDR3 protein: CASSNRDSSSGANVLTF
D gene: NA; clone size: NA; V gene: TRBV16; J gene: TRBJ1-2; CDR3 DNA: TGTGCCAGCAGCCAATCTGCCAGGGCGAACTATGGCTACACCTTC; CDR3 protein: CASSQSARANYGYTF
D gene: TRBD1; clone size: once; V gene: TRBV7-2; J gene: TRBJ1-2; CDR3 DNA: TGTGCCAGCAGCGTAAAGACAGGGGGTTATGGCTACACCTTC; CDR3 protein: CASSVKTGGYGYTF
D gene: NA; clone size: few; V gene: TRBV11-2; J gene: TRBJ1-2; CDR3 DNA: TGTGCCAGCAGCTTTCAGCGGACGGGTTATGGCTACACCTTC; CDR3 protein: CASSFQRTGYGYTF
D gene: NA; clone size: NA; V gene: TRBV9; J gene: TRBJ2-1; CDR3 DNA: TGTGCCAGCAGCGTAGCCCTCGGACAGTCCAATGAGCAGTTCTTC; CDR3 protein: CASSVALGQSNEQFF
D gene: NA; clone size: NA; V gene: TRBV6-1; J gene: TRBJ2-5; CDR3 DNA: TGTGCCAGCAGTCAGGTGAAAGAGACCCAGTACTTC; CDR3 protein: CASSQVKETQYF
D gene: TRBD1; clone size: NA; V gene: TRBV27; J gene: TRBJ1-2; CDR3 DNA: TGTGTCAGCAGAAAGACAGGGGGCAAGGATGGCTACACCTTC; CDR3 protein: CVSRKTGGKDGYTF
D gene: NA; clone size: NA; V gene: TRBV5-1; J gene: TRBJ1-1; CDR3 DNA: TGCGCCAGCAGCTTGCGGGGGGGGGAGGTCGGGCCTGAAGCTTTCTTT; CDR3 protein: CASSLRGGEVGPEAFF
D gene: NA; clone size: NA; V gene: TRBV4-3; J gene: TRBJ2-1; CDR3 DNA: TGCGCCAGCAGCCACCTAGCCGGCAGGGGGGATGAGCAGTTCTTC; CDR3 protein: CASSHLAGRGDEQFF